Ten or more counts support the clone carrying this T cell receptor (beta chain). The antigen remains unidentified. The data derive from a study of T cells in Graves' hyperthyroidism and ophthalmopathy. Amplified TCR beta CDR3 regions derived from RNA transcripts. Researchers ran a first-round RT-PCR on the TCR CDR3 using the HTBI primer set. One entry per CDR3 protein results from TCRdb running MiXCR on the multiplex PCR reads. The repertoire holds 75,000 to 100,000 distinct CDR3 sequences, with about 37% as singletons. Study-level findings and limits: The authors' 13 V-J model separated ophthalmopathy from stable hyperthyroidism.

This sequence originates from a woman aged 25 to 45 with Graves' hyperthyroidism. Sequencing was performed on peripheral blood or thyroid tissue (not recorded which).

CDR3 in amino acids: CASSQDPGQGPYEQYF. CDR3 DNA sequence: TGTGCCAGCAGCCAAGATCCGGGACAGGGCCCCTACGAGCAGTACTTC. This chain links TRBV14 with TRBJ2-7; TRBD1 agrees at 9 bases. J gave up 2 bases and V 0 bases, and 5 bases lay outside the gene matches. Germline-derived CDR1 and CDR2 are SGHDN and FVKESK. This CDR3 comprises 16 residues.